Presented here are 27 T cell receptor beta chains from one specimen sequenced in a study of CD8+CD57+ T cells in acquired aplastic anemia. Previously, flow cytometry had revealed CD8+CD57+ cell expansion in the patients chosen for sequencing. Genomic DNA templated the TCR beta VDJ and CDR3 profiling. TCRdb used MiXCR to reprocess the reads, holding one entry per CDR3 protein. The table lists roughly 170,000 distinct CDR3 sequences, about 44% of them singletons. Source material: sorted CD4+, CD8+, or CD8+CD57+ T cells (not recorded which) from PBMCs. Every receptor here comes from a human donor with aplastic anemia.

This clonotype was counted ten times or more. It may be a read error: a sequence one base away is much more abundant. The chain links TRBV24-1 to TRBJ2-5, with a weak D call TRBD1 (6 bases). Germline V gene sequence: CDR1 KGHDR, CDR2 SFDVKD. This CDR3 is 17 amino acids long. CDR3 sequence reads: CVTNPRSGTRYQETQYF. In DNA, the CDR3 is TGTGTCACCAACCCCCGCTCCGGGACAAGATACCAAGAGACCCAGTACTTC.

This clonotype was seen just once. A much larger clone lies one base from this, so it may be a read error. The V call is TRBV11-1, the J call TRBJ2-2; D may match TRBD1 or TRBD2 (5 bases each). V lost 5 bases and J lost 4, with 17 bases in between. CDR1 and CDR2 from the germline V gene are SGHAT and FQDESV (reference sequence). The CDR3 is 16 amino acids. The CDR3 loop reads CASSPPGRRGTGELFF. CDR3 nucleotide sequence: TGTGCCAGCAGCCCCCCGGGACGTAGAGGCACCGGGGAGCTGTTTTTT.

The chain joins TRBV29-1 to TRBJ2-7; the D gene is possibly TRBD1 (6 bases). CDR3 size: 13 residues. With 1 base removed from V and 3 bases from J, the gap between germline ends came to 10 bases. CDR1 SQVTM and CDR2 ANQGSEA come from the germline V gene. CDR3 region: CSVEGRGFYEQYF. In DNA, the CDR3 is TGCAGCGTTGAAGGCAGGGGATTCTACGAGCAGTACTTC.

This clonotype was seen repeatedly, ten times or more. The rearrangement links TRBV28 to TRBJ2-7; TRBD1 agrees at 11 bases. CDR1 is MDHEN, CDR2 SYDVKM, per germline. The CDR3 consists of 15 residues. The ends lost 4 bases at V and 0 bases at J; junction bases unmatched: 2. The CDR3 sequence is CASSSGTGGSYEQYF. The CDR3 DNA follows: TGTGCCAGCAGTTCCGGGACAGGGGGCTCCTACGAGCAGTACTTC.

This clonotype was seen only once. The junction differs from germline at one of its ends, possibly a read error. J is TRBJ1-5 and V is TRBV11-1; TRBD1 aligns across 7 bases. Germline loops: CDR1 SGHAT, CDR2 FQDESV (reference sequence). This CDR3 region has 16 residues. The CDR3 DNA reads TGTGCCAGCAGCTTCTACGGGACAGCCAGCAATCAACCCCAGCATTTT. As protein: CASSFYGTASNQPQHF.

This clonotype came up many times. The chain combines TRBV15 with TRBJ1-1; D remains ambiguous. This CDR3 has 14 amino acids. CDR1 LNHNV and CDR2 YYDKDF come from the germline V gene (reference sequence). V lost 1 base, J lost 4 bases, and 10 bases lay in between. The DNA of the CDR3 is TGTGCCACCAGCAGAGTGGTTGGGAGCACTGAAGCTTTCTTT. Translated, it gives CATSRVVGSTEAFF.

The table lists this clonotype with many counts. The genes are TRBV5-4 and TRBJ2-1; TRBD1 matches 8 bases. The CDR3 covers 16 residues. J lost 4 bases, V lost 0 bases, and 6 bases had no gene match. Germline loops: CDR1 SGHNT, CDR2 YYREEE (reference sequence). The CDR3 nucleotides are TGTGCCAGCAGCTTGGCAGGGGGCCGACGTTACAATGAGCAGTTCTTC. This codes for CASSLAGGRRYNEQFF.

This clonotype was recorded many times. The chain is built from TRBV7-9 and TRBJ2-1; D may be TRBD1 or TRBD2 (6 bases each). V dropped 1 base and J dropped 4 bases, with 11 bases sitting between them. CDR3 size: 15 residues. Germline V gene data show CDR1 as SEHNR and CDR2 as FQNEAQ (reference sequence). The CDR3 loop reads CASSLDGGRYNEQFF. The CDR3 nucleotides are TGTGCCAGCAGCTTAGACGGGGGCCGGTACAATGAGCAGTTCTTC.

This clonotype was picked up many times. The chain joins TRBV6-5 to TRBJ1-4, with D perhaps TRBD1 (6 bases). The CDR3 sequence is 14 residues long. CDR1 is MNHEY, CDR2 SVGAGI, per germline. V lost 5 bases to trimming and J lost 8 bases, with 15 bases between them. For the CDR3, the DNA is TGTGCCAGCAGTCATCTGCGGGGGGGCGAAAAACTGTTTTTT. Its translation is CASSHLRGGEKLFF.

The chain joins TRBV2 to TRBJ2-5; TRBD2 matches at 8 bases. Germline lookup yields CDR1 SNHLY and CDR2 FYNNEI. This CDR3 comprises 14 residues. The V and J ends lost 11 bases and 7 bases, in that order; junction bases with no gene match: 15. The CDR3 DNA follows: TGTGCCGGAACTAATGGACTAGCACCGAGGACCCAGTACTTC. It specifies CAGTNGLAPRTQYF.

Turning to this clonotype: The DNA is left out, because the CDR3 cannot be placed on it with certainty; the CDR3 is given as TCRdb lists it. This sequence joins TRBV29-1 and TRBJ1-2. The CDR3 numbers 14 amino acids, ends counted. CDR1 is SQVTM, CDR2 ANQGSEA, per germline. The CDR3: CICSARDPRYGYTF.

For this clonotype: A much larger clone lies a single base off, so this may be a read error. The chain carries TRBV5-6 and TRBJ2-2; 7 bases align to TRBD1. The V and J ends lost 3 bases and 4 bases, in that order; junction bases with no gene match: 9. CDR3 size: 16 residues. CDR1 is SGHDT, CDR2 YYEEEE, per germline. The CDR3 region has the DNA TGTGCCAGCAGCTCTTTTGGGACAGCCCTCACCGGGGAGCTGTTTTTT. Translation: CASSSFGTALTGELFF.

This clonotype was seen more than once but under ten times. The genes are TRBV20-1 and TRBJ2-3, with D maybe TRBD2 (6 bases). Between the trimmed V and J ends, which lost 5 bases and 4 bases, there was a span of 13 bases. CDR1 is DFQATT, CDR2 SNEGSKA, per germline (reference sequence). The CDR3 runs to 13 residues. CDR3 amino acids: CSAGASVADTQYF. The CDR3 region has the DNA TGCAGTGCTGGAGCTAGCGTAGCAGATACGCAGTATTTT.

The chain links TRBV12-3 or TRBV12-4 to TRBJ2-3, with D possibly matching TRBD2 (7 bases). CDR3 length equals 16 residues. V was cut by 1 base and J by 0 bases, with 11 bases left in between. The CDR3 region is CASSLEGGGSTDTQYF. For the CDR3, the DNA is TGTGCCAGCAGTTTAGAGGGGGGGGGGAGCACAGATACGCAGTATTTT.

This clonotype showed up many times. This CDR3 is CASSLLPSNQPQHF. The CDR3 DNA reads TGTGCCAGCAGCTTATTGCCAAGCAATCAGCCCCAGCATTTT. The rearrangement joins TRBV7-8 to TRBJ1-5; D remains unclear. The CDR3 is 14 residues long. Germline V lookup: CDR1 SGHVS, CDR2 FQNEAQ. V gave up 2 bases and J gave up 1 base, with 6 bases separating them. The variable domain in full, with the rest retrieved from reference TRBV7-8 and TRBJ1-5, is GAGVSQSPRYKVAKRGQDVALRCDPISGHVSLFWYQQALGQGPEFLTYFQNEAQLDKSGLPSDRFFAERPEGSVSTLKIQRTQQEDSAVYLCASSLLPSNQPQHFGDGTRLSIL.

CDR3 DNA: TGCAGTGCTAGAGGCCTCGGAGAGGACATTCAGTACTTC. Its translation: CSARGLGEDIQYF. The chain combines TRBV20-1 with TRBJ2-4; no reliable D call. The CDR3 extends over 13 amino acids. The germline V gene has CDR1 DFQATT and CDR2 SNEGSKA (reference sequence). V was shortened by 1 base and J by 8 bases, with 12 bases between the two germline ends.

This clonotype was picked up many times. The DNA for the CDR3 is TGCAGTGCTAGAGACTTCCAGAGGTCCTCCCCTCGGAGCTATGGCTACACCTTC. The encoded protein is CSARDFQRSSPRSYGYTF. The V call is TRBV20-1, the J call TRBJ1-2; no firm D call. CDR3 size: 18 residues. CDR1 and CDR2 from the germline V gene are DFQATT and SNEGSKA (reference sequence). With 0 bases removed from V and 4 bases from J, the gap between germline ends came to 24 bases.

This chain uses TRBV5-8 with TRBJ2-1; D unclear. CDR1 and CDR2 (germline): SGHTS, YDEGEE. V lost 10 bases, J lost 11 bases, and 13 bases lay in between. This CDR3 spans 10 amino acids. The CDR3 loop is CALGYSQQFF. CDR3 coding DNA: TGTGCCCTTGGGTACAGTCAGCAGTTCTTC.

DNA for the CDR3: TGTGCCACCAGTGATAGCGGGGGGAACGATGGCTACACCATATATTTT. Protein product: CATSDSGGNDGYTIYF. This chain links TRBV24-1 with TRBJ1-3; D perhaps matches TRBD1 (5 bases). This CDR3 region has 16 residues. The germline V gene encodes CDR1 KGHDR and CDR2 SFDVKD. V dropped 3 bases and J dropped 8 bases, with 19 bases sitting between them.

This clonotype has ten or more counts. The V call is TRBV7-3, the J call TRBJ1-1; D gene unclear. The CDR3 contains 13 residues. The V end lost 8 bases, the J end lost 3 bases, and 13 bases lay between the germline ends. Germline V gives CDR1 SGHTA, CDR2 FQGTGA. CDR3 amino acids: CASAQSPHTEAFF. The DNA of the CDR3 is TGTGCCAGCGCCCAATCCCCCCACACTGAAGCTTTCTTT.

This chain connects TRBV9 to TRBJ1-4, with D unclear. V was trimmed by 0 bases and J by 5 bases, leaving 5 bases between them. The CDR3 spans 13 residues. Germline V gene data show CDR1 as SGDLS and CDR2 as YYNGEE. In DNA form, the CDR3 reads TGTGCCAGCAGCGTAGGACTCAATGAAAAACTGTTTTTT. This translates into CASSVGLNEKLFF.

The V gene is TRBV10-3, the J gene TRBJ2-2; D possibly corresponds to TRBD1 (5 bases). V gave up 9 bases and J gave up 5 bases, with 19 bases separating them. CDR1 and CDR2 from the germline V gene are ENHRY and SYGVKD. This CDR3 has 15 residues. The CDR3 DNA sequence: TGTGCCATGGCAGTCGACCAGGGTGTGACCGGGGAGCTGTTTTTT. As protein: CAMAVDQGVTGELFF.

This clonotype was seen repeatedly, ten times or more. J is TRBJ2-7 and V is TRBV29-1; 9 nucleotides align to TRBD1. Germline V lookup: CDR1 SQVTM, CDR2 ANQGSEA. This CDR3 comprises 13 residues. V shed 4 bases, J shed 6 bases, and the junction held 7 bases outside the gene matches. The CDR3 region has the DNA TGCAGCGTTGGGGGACAGGGAGGCCTCGAGCAGTACTTC. It codes for CSVGGQGGLEQYF.

This clonotype is medium-sized by share. The genes are TRBV2 and TRBJ1-2; TRBD1 matches at 7 bases. The V gene's germline CDR1 is SNHLY and CDR2 FYNNEI. With V trimmed by 7 bases and J by 7 bases, 9 bases remained unmatched. The CDR3 is 13 residues long. CDR3 DNA: TGTGCCAGCATGGACAGGCCGTGGGGTGGCTACACCTTC. Translated, it gives CASMDRPWGGYTF.

The chain uses TRBV20-1 and TRBJ1-6; the D gene is possibly TRBD1 (5 bases). V lost 6 bases and J lost 14, with 20 bases in between. The CDR3 has 13 amino acids. CDR1 is DFQATT and CDR2 is SNEGSKA in the germline V gene (reference sequence). CDR3 amino acids: CSATSGAAPTLHF. CDR3 bases: TGCAGTGCCACCAGCGGGGCCGCTCCTACCCTCCACTTT.

This clonotype was detected many times. This rearrangement joins TRBV19 to TRBJ2-3; a possible D gene is TRBD2 (6 bases). The CDR3 has 12 amino acids. Germline V gene sequence: CDR1 LNHDA, CDR2 SQIVND (reference sequence). Trimming pared 1 base from V and 10 bases from J, leaving 9 bases between. The CDR3 DNA is TGTGCCAGTAGTATAGTCGGGGGACCGCAGTATTTT. It specifies CASSIVGGPQYF.

This clonotype was detected many times. This chain links TRBV5-1 with TRBJ1-3; D is ambiguous. Trimming shortened V by 0 bases and J by 0 bases, and 10 bases separated the two germline ends. Germline V CDR1 and CDR2: SGHRS, YFSETQ. The CDR3 is 16 amino acids. CDR3: CASSLASGSSGNTIYF. CDR3 nucleotide sequence: TGCGCCAGCAGCTTGGCCTCGGGGAGCTCTGGAAACACCATATATTTT. Using reference TRBV5-1 and TRBJ1-3 for the parts outside the CDR3, the full variable domain is KAGVTQTPRYLIKTRGQQVTLSCSPISGHRSVSWYQQTPGQGLQFLFEYFSETQRNKGNFPGRFSGRQFSNSRSEMNVSTLELGDSALYLCASSLASGSSGNTIYFGEGSWLTVV.